Listed below are T cell receptor beta chains from one sample, sequenced in a study of blood T cell repertoires in COVID-19. Repertoires were generated with immunoSEQ multiplex PCR, while TCRdb's copy carries only in-frame clones and drops some. The table includes around 150,000 clones, roughly 80% detected once. Sequencing used peripheral blood. Source of these receptors: a man aged 65 to 85 with acute or convalescent COVID-19. CDR3s include the opening cysteine and the closing phenylalanine or tryptophan. The D gene is left open where the match is weak. Not all rows give a size; the values are once, few, many and, for expanded clones, a class.

abundance: NA
v_gene: TRBV7-2
d_gene: TRBD2
len: 15
j_gene: TRBJ2-7
CDR3nt: TGTGCCAGCAGCCCCCGGACTAGCGGGAGTTACGAGCAGTACTTC
CDR3aa: CASSPRTSGSYEQYF

abundance: NA
v_gene: TRBV4-3
d_gene: TRBD2
len: 15
j_gene: TRBJ2-1
CDR3nt: TGCGCCAGCAGCCAAGATCTAGCGGGAGGGCTGGAGCAGTTCTTC
CDR3aa: CASSQDLAGGLEQFF

abundance: NA
v_gene: TRBV2
d_gene: NA
len: 16
j_gene: TRBJ2-7
CDR3nt: TGTGCCAGCATTTTCTACAGAACAGGATCCTCCTACGAGCAGTACTTC
CDR3aa: CASIFYRTGSSYEQYF

abundance: NA
v_gene: TRBV5-1
d_gene: TRBD1
len: 13
j_gene: TRBJ1-2
CDR3nt: TGCGCCAGCAGCTACGGACAGGGTGATGGCTACACCTTC
CDR3aa: CASSYGQGDGYTF

abundance: few
v_gene: TRBV27
d_gene: NA
len: 15
j_gene: TRBJ1-5
CDR3nt: TGTGCCAGCAGTTTGGGCGCCCATAGCAATCAGCCCCAGCATTTT
CDR3aa: CASSLGAHSNQPQHF

abundance: NA
v_gene: TRBV7-2
d_gene: TRBD2
len: 17
j_gene: TRBJ2-5
CDR3nt: TGTGCCAGCACGCCCGAGAGCGGGAGGGCCTCATGGGAGACCCAGTACTTC
CDR3aa: CASTPESGRASWETQYF

abundance: few
v_gene: TRBV23-1
d_gene: TRBD1
len: 11
j_gene: TRBJ1-4
CDR3nt: TGCGCCAGCAGTCGACAGGGAAAACTGTTTTTT
CDR3aa: CASSRQGKLFF

abundance: NA
v_gene: TRBV5-1
d_gene: NA
len: 13
j_gene: TRBJ1-2
CDR3nt: TGCGCCAGCAGCTTGGATAGGGGATGGGGCTACACCTTC
CDR3aa: CASSLDRGWGYTF

abundance: NA
v_gene: TRBV19
d_gene: NA
len: 11
j_gene: TRBJ1-4
CDR3nt: TGTGCCAGTAGTATCGGAAGGGGCCTCGTTTTT
CDR3aa: CASSIGRGLVF

abundance: NA
v_gene: TRBV19
d_gene: TRBD2
len: 18
j_gene: TRBJ2-7
CDR3nt: TGTGCCAGTAGTAGCCGGGGACTAGCTCTTAGCACCGCGTCCGAGCAGTACTTC
CDR3aa: CASSSRGLALSTASEQYF

abundance: NA
v_gene: TRBV15
d_gene: TRBD2
len: 15
j_gene: TRBJ2-7
CDR3nt: TGTGCCACCAGCAGAGATCAAGGCGGGAGGATGGAGCAGTACTTC
CDR3aa: CATSRDQGGRMEQYF

abundance: NA
v_gene: TRBV7-2
d_gene: TRBD1
len: 18
j_gene: TRBJ2-5
CDR3nt: TGTGCCAGCAGCCCCCGTTGGACAGGGGTTCGGTTCCAAGAGACCCAGTACTTC
CDR3aa: CASSPRWTGVRFQETQYF

abundance: NA
v_gene: TRBV9
d_gene: TRBD1
len: 15
j_gene: TRBJ2-7
CDR3nt: TGTGCCACCCACCTCGACCGGGACAGGGGAGACGAGCAGTACTTC
CDR3aa: CATHLDRDRGDEQYF

abundance: few
v_gene: TRBV24-1
d_gene: TRBD1
len: 20
j_gene: TRBJ1-3
CDR3nt: TGTGCCACCAGTGATATTCAGTCCGGGACAGCTATACCCGTTGGAAACACCATATATTTT
CDR3aa: CATSDIQSGTAIPVGNTIYF

abundance: NA
v_gene: TRBV7-9
d_gene: TRBD1
len: 15
j_gene: TRBJ2-7
CDR3nt: TGTGCCAGCAGCTCGGGACAGGGTAGTCCCTACGAGCAGTACTTC
CDR3aa: CASSSGQGSPYEQYF

abundance: NA
v_gene: TRBV11-3
d_gene: NA
len: 17
j_gene: TRBJ2-3
CDR3nt: TGTGCCAGCTCGTGGGGAGCGGTTTCAGACCGCACAGATACGCAGTATTTT
CDR3aa: CASSWGAVSDRTDTQYF

abundance: NA
v_gene: TRBV10-3
d_gene: NA
len: 17
j_gene: TRBJ1-5
CDR3nt: TGTGCCATCAGTGAGGCCCCGGGACGAGGAGGGGATCAGCCCCAGCATTTT
CDR3aa: CAISEAPGRGGDQPQHF

abundance: NA
v_gene: TRBV7-9
d_gene: TRBD2
len: 18
j_gene: TRBJ2-1
CDR3nt: TGTGCCAGCAGCTCCCCGAGTAGCGGGAGGTTGTCCTACAATGAGCAGTTCTTC
CDR3aa: CASSSPSSGRLSYNEQFF

abundance: NA
v_gene: TRBV11-2
d_gene: NA
len: 13
j_gene: TRBJ1-2
CDR3nt: TGTGCCAGCAGCTTATCTGCAGGGTCTCACTACACCTTC
CDR3aa: CASSLSAGSHYTF

abundance: NA
v_gene: TRBV6-5
d_gene: TRBD1
len: 16
j_gene: TRBJ2-4
CDR3nt: TGTGCCAGCAGTTACGGGGGACAGGGAGCCAAAAACATTCAGTACTTC
CDR3aa: CASSYGGQGAKNIQYF

abundance: few
v_gene: TRBV1
d_gene: NA
len: 14
j_gene: TRBJ2-3
CDR3nt: TGCACCAGCAGCCAAGATAGCCCCACAGATACGCAGTATTTT
CDR3aa: CTSSQDSPTDTQYF

abundance: once
v_gene: TRBV5-1
d_gene: NA
len: 15
j_gene: TRBJ2-1
CDR3nt: TGCGCCAGCAGCTTGCGCAGGGGAGGGCACAATGAGCAGTTCTTC
CDR3aa: CASSLRRGGHNEQFF

abundance: NA
v_gene: TRBV2
d_gene: NA
len: 15
j_gene: TRBJ2-1
CDR3nt: TGTGCCAGCAGTTCCCCGGCGGGGCCAGGTAATGAGCAGTTCTTC
CDR3aa: CASSSPAGPGNEQFF

abundance: NA
v_gene: TRBV2
d_gene: TRBD1
len: 14
j_gene: TRBJ1-3
CDR3nt: TGTGCCAGCACGGCGGACAGGGCCCTAAACACCATATATTTT
CDR3aa: CASTADRALNTIYF

abundance: NA
v_gene: TRBV2
d_gene: TRBD1
len: 16
j_gene: TRBJ2-3
CDR3nt: TGTGCCAGCAGTGAAGGGACAGGGGGGCGCACAGATACGCAGTATTTT
CDR3aa: CASSEGTGGRTDTQYF

abundance: once
v_gene: TRBV24-1
d_gene: TRBD2
len: 19
j_gene: TRBJ2-1
CDR3nt: TGTGCCACCAGTGACAACCCCTTCGGGGTAGCGGGAGACGGCAATGAGCAGTTCTTC
CDR3aa: CATSDNPFGVAGDGNEQFF

abundance: few
v_gene: TRBV4-2
d_gene: TRBD1
len: 16
j_gene: TRBJ1-2
CDR3nt: TGTGCCAGCAGCCAAGATTGGGGACAGGATTCCTATGGCTACACCTTC
CDR3aa: CASSQDWGQDSYGYTF

abundance: NA
v_gene: TRBV7-6
d_gene: TRBD2
len: 15
j_gene: TRBJ2-1
CDR3nt: TGTGCCAGCAGCCTTACTAGCGGGGGACGTGATGAGCAGTTCTTC
CDR3aa: CASSLTSGGRDEQFF

abundance: NA
v_gene: TRBV27
d_gene: NA
len: 11
j_gene: TRBJ2-7
CDR3nt: TGTGCCAGCAGTTCTGTATCCGAGCAGTACTTC
CDR3aa: CASSSVSEQYF